This TCR beta chain was obtained from a study of T cell responses to AZD1222 COVID-19 vaccine. About the study: Pooling of second doses given at about 4 or about 12 weeks was done.

CDR1 is SGHRS, CDR2 YFSETQ, per germline. Trimming took 5 bases from V and 5 from J; bases not matched to a gene: 7. The CDR3 is 15 amino acids. Study findings and constraints: The sample set comprised mostly white British donors with more females, and clonal diversity was possibly underestimated. Only after the peak T cell response were repertoires sampled. Unmutated variant regions reportedly attract nearly half of all spike-specific TCRs.

TCRdb's table, derived via immunoSEQ multiplex PCR, lists solely in-frame clones and lacks some. The repertoire has around 130,000 clones, approximately 85% of them found once; the top ten carry almost 9.5%. Regarding this clone: The antigen remains undetermined.

This TCR came from an adult in good health. The chain employs TRBV5-1 and TRBJ1-5; 10 positions agree with TRBD1. Sequences were derived from peripheral blood, sampled on day 0 of AZD1222 vaccination. The DNA of the CDR3 is TGCGCCAGCAGGCTCGGGACAGGGGTCTATCAGCCCCAGCATTTT. Its translation: CASRLGTGVYQPQHF.